Presented here are 27 T cell receptor beta chains from one specimen sequenced in a study of T cells in narcolepsy. Here immunoSEQ multiplex PCR was the method, and the copy in TCRdb shows in-frame clones only, minus some. The sample holds around 35,000 clones, 82% seen once. The sample consisted of CD45RA- memory CD4+ T cells from PBMCs. Every receptor here comes from a human donor with narcolepsy.

A single count supports this clone. The chain joins TRBV18 to TRBJ1-1, with D perhaps matching TRBD1 (5 bases). CDR3 length: 14 amino acids. V lost 1 base and J lost 1, with 7 bases in between. Germline CDR1 and CDR2: KGHSH and LQKENI. The DNA of the CDR3 is TGTGCCAGCTCACCACTAGGGGCGAACACTGAAGCTTTCTTT. This codes for CASSPLGANTEAFF.

The V and J genes are TRBV4-2 and TRBJ2-7; 11 bases map to TRBD1. The CDR3 length is 12 residues. V gave up 3 bases and J gave up 11 bases; unmatched junction bases: 3. CDR1 and CDR2 from the germline V gene are LGHNA and YNFKEQ. The CDR3 nucleotides read TGTGCCAGCAGCCAGGGGACAGGGGGGAAGTACTTC. It codes for CASSQGTGGKYF.

J is TRBJ2-3 and V is TRBV10-3; 12 bases are a match to TRBD1. This CDR3 comprises 13 residues. Germline V gene sequence: CDR1 ENHRY, CDR2 SYGVKD. V shed 0 bases and J 15 bases; nucleotides not matched to a gene: 4. As DNA, the CDR3 is TGTGCCATCAGTGAGTCCGGGGACAGGGGGCCCTATTTT. Residues: CAISESGDRGPYF.

This clone was found once. This chain links TRBV7-8 with TRBJ2-7; no reliable D call. Per germline, CDR1 SGHVS and CDR2 FQNEAQ. V was cut by 0 bases and J by 8 bases, with 14 bases left in between. The CDR3 extends over 14 amino acids. The CDR3: CASSLARPIVKQYF. CDR3 nucleotides: TGTGCCAGCAGCTTAGCTAGGCCTATCGTTAAGCAGTACTTC.

V and J are TRBV5-1 and TRBJ2-1; 7 bases are a match to TRBD1. J was trimmed by 1 base and V by 4 bases; bases with no gene match: 8. This CDR3 spans 16 amino acids. Germline lookup yields CDR1 SGHRS and CDR2 YFSETQ. CDR3 sequence: CASSGRQGSSYNEQFF. In DNA form, the CDR3 reads TGCGCCAGCAGCGGACGACAGGGATCGTCCTACAATGAGCAGTTCTTC. The full variable domain, with the rest looked up from reference TRBV5-1 and TRBJ2-1, is KAGVTQTPRYLIKTRGQQVTLSCSPISGHRSVSWYQQTPGQGLQFLFEYFSETQRNKGNFPGRFSGRQFSNSRSEMNVSTLELGDSALYLCASSGRQGSSYNEQFFGPGTRLTVL.

V is TRBV18 and J is TRBJ2-5; 8 positions match TRBD1. The CDR3 extends over 15 amino acids. The germline V gene encodes CDR1 KGHSH and CDR2 LQKENI. Trimming at V came to 0 bases and at J to 5 bases, leaving 5 bases not matched to a gene. The CDR3 DNA follows: TGTGCCAGCTCACCACCGACAGGGGAAGGCGAGACCCAGTACTTC. Translation gives CASSPPTGEGETQYF.

This rearrangement joins TRBV10-2 to TRBJ2-7; 9 bases fit TRBD1. This CDR3 has 14 residues. Germline CDR1 WSHSY, CDR2 SAAADI. V gave up 6 bases and J gave up 4 bases; unmatched junction bases: 7. Here the CDR3 reads CASSFMTGGYEQYF. CDR3 nucleotide sequence: TGCGCCAGCAGCTTTATGACAGGGGGGTACGAGCAGTACTTC.

This clone has more than one count but fewer than ten. The CDR3 reads CASSPPGRYYGYTF. In DNA form, the CDR3 reads TGTGCCAGCTCACCACCGGGGCGGTACTATGGCTACACCTTC. The rearrangement links TRBV18 to TRBJ1-2; maybe TRBD1 (5 bases). This CDR3 has 14 amino acids. Trimming left V 0 bases short and J 3 bases short, with 8 bases between. Germline V gene lookup returns CDR1 KGHSH and CDR2 LQKENI.

V is TRBV6-6 and J is TRBJ1-4; D not resolved. V was trimmed by 6 bases and J by 8 bases, leaving 13 bases between them. Germline V gene lookup returns CDR1 MNHNY and CDR2 SVGAGI (reference sequence). CDR3 length: 13 residues. For the CDR3, the DNA is TGTGCCAGCAGAGGCCCAGAAAGGGAAAAACTGTTTTTT. Its protein is CASRGPEREKLFF.

The chain uses TRBV28 and TRBJ1-2, with D unresolved. Germline values: CDR1 MDHEN, CDR2 SYDVKM. CDR3 length: 14 residues. V lost 1 base and J lost 2, with 8 bases in between. Here the CDR3 reads CASSLLARNYGYTF. In DNA form, the CDR3 reads TGTGCCAGCAGTTTATTGGCCAGAAACTATGGCTACACCTTC.

Only one count was recorded for this clone. V and J are TRBV7-3 and TRBJ2-7, with D hard to call. V gave up 0 bases and J gave up 3 bases, with 6 bases separating them. The CDR3 spans 13 residues. Germline V gene data show CDR1 as SGHTA and CDR2 as FQGTGA. The CDR3 sequence: CASSLTPDYEQYF. In DNA, the CDR3 is TGTGCCAGCAGCTTAACACCCGACTACGAGCAGTACTTC.

The rearrangement joins TRBV7-3 to TRBJ2-1; 10 bases fit TRBD1. CDR3 size: 15 residues. Germline assignment: CDR1 SGHTA and CDR2 FQGTGA. V shed 5 bases and J 6 bases; nucleotides not matched to a gene: 7. The chain's CDR3 is CASSLGQGGPNEQFF. The CDR3 coding sequence is TGTGCCAGCAGCCTCGGACAGGGGGGACCCAATGAGCAGTTCTTC. The variable domain in full, completed from reference TRBV7-3 and TRBJ2-1, reads GAGVSQTPSNKVTEKGKYVELRCDPISGHTALYWYRQSLGQGPEFLIYFQGTGAADDSGLPNDRFFAVRPEGSVSTLKIQRTERGDSAVYLCASSLGQGGPNEQFFGPGTRLTVL.

The chain carries TRBV6-6 and TRBJ1-1, with TRBD1 identical over 8 bases. This CDR3 spans 14 amino acids. Germline lookup yields CDR1 MNHNY and CDR2 SVGAGI (reference sequence). V shed 6 bases, J shed 9 bases, and the junction held 12 bases outside the gene matches. The CDR3 loop is CASRVTGAPGQAFF. The CDR3 bases are TGTGCCAGCAGAGTGACAGGGGCACCGGGACAAGCTTTCTTT.

The chain uses TRBV5-1 and TRBJ1-2; tentatively, D is TRBD1 (6 bases). V lost 4 bases and J lost 4, with 11 bases in between. This CDR3 region has 13 residues. CDR1 SGHRS and CDR2 YFSETQ come from the germline V gene. CDR3 sequence (DNA): TGCGCCAGCAGCCTCCCGACAGGCTATGGCTACACCTTC. Its translation: CASSLPTGYGYTF.

This chain connects TRBV11-2 to TRBJ2-5; the match to TRBD2 covers 7 bases. Trimming removed 4 bases from V and 5 bases from J; junction bases left unmatched: 10. This CDR3 is built from 15 residues. CDR1 and CDR2 (germline): SGHAT, FQNNGV. CDR3 in DNA: TGTGCCAGCAGCTCCCGGACGGGAGGCGGGGAGACCCAGTACTTC. Its protein is CASSSRTGGGETQYF.

The J gene is TRBJ1-2, the V gene TRBV27; D not certain. The V gene lost 1 base and the J gene lost 2 bases, with 11 bases spanning the gap. Germline V CDR1 and CDR2: MNHEY, SMNVEV (reference sequence). CDR3 length: 15 amino acids. CDR3 coding DNA: TGTGCCAGCAGTTTATATTCTAGGGAAAACTATGGCTACACCTTC. It yields the protein CASSLYSRENYGYTF.

The J gene is TRBJ2-2, the V gene TRBV9; D not resolved. Germline V gene lookup returns CDR1 SGDLS and CDR2 YYNGEE. V lost 3 bases, J lost 4 bases, and 10 bases lay in between. The CDR3 is 14 residues long. The CDR3 reads CASSATFTTGELFF. DNA for the CDR3: TGTGCCAGCAGCGCCACCTTCACCACCGGGGAGCTGTTTTTT.

The V gene is TRBV5-1, the J gene TRBJ1-4, with D unclear. Germline V gene lookup returns CDR1 SGHRS and CDR2 YFSETQ. Trimming took off 3 bases at V and 4 bases at J, with 10 bases between the two ends. The CDR3 has 14 amino acids. DNA of the CDR3: TGCGCCAGCAGCTATGACACGATTAATGAAAAACTGTTTTTT. Protein sequence: CASSYDTINEKLFF.

This chain uses TRBV5-6 with TRBJ1-2, with no clear D. V gave up 0 bases and J gave up 1 base, with 16 bases separating them. The CDR3 runs 17 residues. The germline gives CDR1 SGHDT, CDR2 YYEEEE. The CDR3 DNA sequence: TGTGCCAGCAGCTTGGTGGGGTCGCAGGATCTTAACTATGGCTACACCTTC. It specifies CASSLVGSQDLNYGYTF.

V is TRBV10-3 and J is TRBJ1-1; D gene ambiguous. CDR1 and CDR2 from the germline V gene are ENHRY and SYGVKD. The CDR3 consists of 14 residues. Trimming shortened V by 4 bases and J by 1 base, and 10 bases separated the two germline ends. CDR3 bases: TGTGCCATCAGTGGCAGGACCCAGAACACTGAAGCTTTCTTT. This encodes CAISGRTQNTEAFF.

The chain combines TRBV6-1 with TRBJ2-7, with unresolved D. The CDR3 has 14 amino acids. CDR1 is MNHNS, CDR2 SASEGT, per germline. V shed 5 bases and J shed 3 bases, with 14 bases lying between them. CDR3 nucleotide sequence: TGTGCCAGCAGTTCTACCCCACAGAACTACGAGCAGTACTTC. Amino acid sequence: CASSSTPQNYEQYF.

The V call is TRBV7-2, the J call TRBJ1-2; tentatively, D is TRBD1 (5 bases). Trimming removed 3 bases from V and 6 bases from J, with 14 bases in between. CDR3 length: 14 residues. CDR1 and CDR2 (germline): SGHTA, FQGNSA. CDR3 sequence: CASSFSGPFDGYTF. The CDR3 bases are TGTGCCAGCAGCTTTTCAGGGCCCTTTGATGGCTACACCTTC.

This rearrangement joins TRBV5-1 to TRBJ1-3; D is perhaps TRBD1 (5 bases). Per the germline V gene, CDR1 is SGHRS and CDR2 is YFSETQ. The CDR3 covers 13 residues. Trimming shortened V by 3 bases and J by 2 bases, and 6 bases separated the two germline ends. The CDR3 nucleotides are TGCGCCAGCAGCTGGGACGCTGGAAACACCATATATTTT. As protein: CASSWDAGNTIYF.

The CDR3 here is CAWSVTSGSVGLAKNIQYF. The CDR3 nucleotides read TGTGCCTGGAGTGTAACTAGCGGGAGCGTAGGGTTAGCCAAAAACATTCAGTACTTC. V usage is TRBV30 and J usage is TRBJ2-4; 11 nucleotides line up with TRBD2. The junction had 10 bases not matched to a gene; V was cut back by 0 bases and J by 0 bases. This CDR3 has 19 amino acids. From germline, CDR1 is GTSNPN and CDR2 SVGIG (reference sequence). The whole variable domain, remainder taken from reference TRBV30 and TRBJ2-4, is SQTIHQWPATLVQPVGSPLSLECTVEGTSNPNLYWYRQAAGRGLQLLFYSVGIGQISSEVPQNLSASRPQDRQFILSSKKLLLSDSGFYLCAWSVTSGSVGLAKNIQYFGAGTRLSVL.

This clone has only a few counts. CDR3 in DNA: TGCGCCAGCAGCCAAGATAGGGGGACAGGGAGCTACACCTTC. This gives the protein CASSQDRGTGSYTF. This chain uses TRBV4-3 with TRBJ1-2; TRBD1 aligns across 9 bases. V shed 0 bases and J 9 bases; nucleotides not matched to a gene: 5. The germline CDR1 and CDR2 sequences are LGHNA and YSLEER. CDR3 length equals 14 residues.

V usage is TRBV7-2 and J usage is TRBJ1-3, with D possibly matching TRBD1 (5 bases). CDR3 length equals 14 residues. With 3 bases removed from V and 4 bases from J, the gap between germline ends came to 10 bases. From germline, CDR1 is SGHTA and CDR2 FQGNSA. The CDR3 region has the DNA TGTGCCAGCAGCTTTCAGGGCGCGGGAAACACCATATATTTT. Translating it yields CASSFQGAGNTIYF. Drawing the rest from reference TRBV7-2 and TRBJ1-3, the complete variable domain is GAGVSQSPSNKVTEKGKDVELRCDPISGHTALYWYRQSLGQGLEFLIYFQGNSAPDKSGLPSDRFSAERTGGSVSTLTIQRTQQEDSAVYLCASSFQGAGNTIYFGEGSWLTVV.

This chain links TRBV25-1 with TRBJ1-6, with 7 bases fitting TRBD1. Trimming removed 5 bases from V and 9 bases from J; junction bases left unmatched: 4. Germline CDR1 MGHDK, CDR2 SYGVNS. The CDR3 sequence is 13 residues long. Here the CDR3 reads CASSQGGFSPLHF. The CDR3 DNA sequence: TGTGCCAGCAGTCAGGGGGGCTTTTCACCCCTCCACTTT.